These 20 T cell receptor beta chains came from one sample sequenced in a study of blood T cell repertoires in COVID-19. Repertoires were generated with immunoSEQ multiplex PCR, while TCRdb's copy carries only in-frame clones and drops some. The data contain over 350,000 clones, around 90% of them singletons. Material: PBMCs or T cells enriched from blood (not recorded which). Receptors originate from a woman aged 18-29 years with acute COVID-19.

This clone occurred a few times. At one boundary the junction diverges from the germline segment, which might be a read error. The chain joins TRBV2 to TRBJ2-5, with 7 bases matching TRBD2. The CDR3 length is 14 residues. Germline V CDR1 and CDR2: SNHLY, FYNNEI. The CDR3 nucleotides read TGTGCCAGCAGAGAAGGGAGGGGACCAGAGACCCAGTACTTC. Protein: CASREGRGPETQYF.

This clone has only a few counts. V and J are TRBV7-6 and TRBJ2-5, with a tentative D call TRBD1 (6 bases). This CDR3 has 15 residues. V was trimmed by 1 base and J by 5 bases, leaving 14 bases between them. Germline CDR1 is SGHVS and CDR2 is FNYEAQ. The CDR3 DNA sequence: TGTGCCAGCAGCTTAGTGGACAGTCCCGGGGAGACCCAGTACTTC. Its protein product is CASSLVDSPGETQYF.

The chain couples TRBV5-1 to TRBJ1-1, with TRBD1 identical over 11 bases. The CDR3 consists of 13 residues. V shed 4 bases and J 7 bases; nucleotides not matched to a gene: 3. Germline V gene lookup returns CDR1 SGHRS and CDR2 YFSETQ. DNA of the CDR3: TGCGCCAGCAGCGGGGACAGGGGGATTGAAGCTTTCTTT. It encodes CASSGDRGIEAFF.

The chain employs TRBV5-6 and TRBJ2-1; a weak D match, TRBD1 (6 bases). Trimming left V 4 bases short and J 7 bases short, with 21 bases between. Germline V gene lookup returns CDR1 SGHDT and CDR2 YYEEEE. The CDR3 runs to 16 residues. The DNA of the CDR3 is TGTGCCAGCAGCCGCTTTGGCGGGCGCCAGGGGAATGAGCAGTTCTTC. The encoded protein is CASSRFGGRQGNEQFF.

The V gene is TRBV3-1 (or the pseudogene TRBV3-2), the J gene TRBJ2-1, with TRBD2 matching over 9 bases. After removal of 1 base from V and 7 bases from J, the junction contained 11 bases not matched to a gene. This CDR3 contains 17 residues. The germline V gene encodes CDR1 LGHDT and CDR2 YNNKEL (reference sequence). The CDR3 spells CASSQAPRVAGVNEQFF. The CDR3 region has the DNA TGTGCCAGCAGCCAAGCCCCCAGGGTAGCGGGGGTTAATGAGCAGTTCTTC.

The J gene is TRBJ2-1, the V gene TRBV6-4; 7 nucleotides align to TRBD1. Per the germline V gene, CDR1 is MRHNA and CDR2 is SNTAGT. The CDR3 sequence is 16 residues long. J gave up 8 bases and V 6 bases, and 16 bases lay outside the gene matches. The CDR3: CASSRTGTAEGDEQFF. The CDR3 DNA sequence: TGTGCCAGCAGCCGCACCGGGACAGCGGAAGGGGATGAGCAGTTCTTC.

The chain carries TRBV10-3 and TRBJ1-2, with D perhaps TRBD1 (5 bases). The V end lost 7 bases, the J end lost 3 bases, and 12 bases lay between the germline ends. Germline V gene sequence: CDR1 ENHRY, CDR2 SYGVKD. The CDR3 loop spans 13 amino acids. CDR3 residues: CAITGTGDYGYTF. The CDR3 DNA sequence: TGTGCCATCACCGGGACGGGAGACTATGGCTACACCTTC.

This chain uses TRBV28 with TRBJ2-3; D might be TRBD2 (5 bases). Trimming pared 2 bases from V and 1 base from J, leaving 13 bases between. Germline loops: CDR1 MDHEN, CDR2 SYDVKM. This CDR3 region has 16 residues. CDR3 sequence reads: CASSLDITAGTDTQYF. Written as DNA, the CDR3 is TGTGCCAGCAGTTTAGATATCACAGCGGGCACAGATACGCAGTATTTT.

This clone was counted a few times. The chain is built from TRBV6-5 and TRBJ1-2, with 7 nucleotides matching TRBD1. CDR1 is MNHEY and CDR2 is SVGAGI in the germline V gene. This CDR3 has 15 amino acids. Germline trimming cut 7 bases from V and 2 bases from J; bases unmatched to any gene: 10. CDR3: CASNRRRGQNYGYTF. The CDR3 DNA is TGTGCCAGCAATAGGCGTAGGGGGCAGAACTATGGCTACACCTTC.

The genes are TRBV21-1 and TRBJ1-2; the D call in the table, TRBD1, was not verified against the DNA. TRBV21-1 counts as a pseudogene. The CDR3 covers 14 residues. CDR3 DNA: TGTGCCAGCATGAAGGGACAGCTACTCTATGGCTACACCTTC. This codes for CASMKGQLLYGYTF.

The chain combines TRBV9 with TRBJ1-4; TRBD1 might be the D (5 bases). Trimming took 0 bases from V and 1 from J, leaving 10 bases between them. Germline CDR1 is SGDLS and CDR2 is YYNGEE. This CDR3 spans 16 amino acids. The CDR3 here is CASSVGTGETNEKLFF. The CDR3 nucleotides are TGTGCCAGCAGCGTAGGAACAGGCGAAACTAATGAAAAACTGTTTTTT.

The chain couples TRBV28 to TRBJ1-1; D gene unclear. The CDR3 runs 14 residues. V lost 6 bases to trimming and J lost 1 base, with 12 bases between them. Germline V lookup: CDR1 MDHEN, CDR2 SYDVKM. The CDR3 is CASRALEGNTEAFF. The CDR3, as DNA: TGTGCCAGCAGGGCTCTGGAGGGGAACACTGAAGCTTTCTTT.

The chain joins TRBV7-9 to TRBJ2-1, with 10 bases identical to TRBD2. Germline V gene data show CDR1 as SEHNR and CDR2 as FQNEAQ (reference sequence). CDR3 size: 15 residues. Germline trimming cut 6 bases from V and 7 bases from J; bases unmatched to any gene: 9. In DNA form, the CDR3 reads TGTGCCAGCAGAAAGCGGGAGGGATTTCGAAATGAGCAGTTCTTC. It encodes CASRKREGFRNEQFF. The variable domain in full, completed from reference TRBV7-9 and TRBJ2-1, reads DTGVSQNPRHKITKRGQNVTFRCDPISEHNRLYWYRQTLGQGPEFLTYFQNEAQLEKSRLLSDRFSAERPKGSFSTLEIQRTEQGDSAMYLCASRKREGFRNEQFFGPGTRLTVL.

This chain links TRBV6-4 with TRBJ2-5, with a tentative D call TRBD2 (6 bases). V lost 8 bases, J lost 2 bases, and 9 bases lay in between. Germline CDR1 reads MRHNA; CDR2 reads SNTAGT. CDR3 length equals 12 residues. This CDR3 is CASGGDQETQYF. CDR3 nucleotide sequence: TGTGCCAGCGGCGGGGATCAAGAGACCCAGTACTTC.

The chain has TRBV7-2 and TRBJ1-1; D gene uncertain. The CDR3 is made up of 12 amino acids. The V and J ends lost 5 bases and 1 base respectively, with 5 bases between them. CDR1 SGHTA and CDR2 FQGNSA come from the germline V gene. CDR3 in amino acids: CASSGRNTEAFF. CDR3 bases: TGTGCCAGCAGCGGGAGGAACACTGAAGCTTTCTTT.

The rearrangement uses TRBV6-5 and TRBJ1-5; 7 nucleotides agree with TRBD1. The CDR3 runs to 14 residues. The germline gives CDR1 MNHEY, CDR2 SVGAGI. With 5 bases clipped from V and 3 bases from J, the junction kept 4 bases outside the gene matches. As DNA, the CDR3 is TGTGCCAGCAGTCAACAGGGGTTCAATCAGCCCCAGCATTTT. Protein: CASSQQGFNQPQHF.

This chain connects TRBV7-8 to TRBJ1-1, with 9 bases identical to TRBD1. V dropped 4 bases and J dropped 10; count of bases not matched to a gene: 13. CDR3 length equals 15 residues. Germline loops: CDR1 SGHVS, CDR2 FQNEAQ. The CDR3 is CASSSTGGAQAPAFF. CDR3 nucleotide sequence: TGTGCCAGCAGCTCAACAGGGGGCGCCCAAGCCCCAGCTTTCTTT.

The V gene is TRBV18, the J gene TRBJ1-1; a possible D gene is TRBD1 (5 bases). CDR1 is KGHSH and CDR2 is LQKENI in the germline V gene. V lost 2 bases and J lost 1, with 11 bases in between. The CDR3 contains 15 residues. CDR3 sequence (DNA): TGTGCCAGCTCACCAGGGAGGGGCGCGAACACTGAAGCTTTCTTT. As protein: CASSPGRGANTEAFF.

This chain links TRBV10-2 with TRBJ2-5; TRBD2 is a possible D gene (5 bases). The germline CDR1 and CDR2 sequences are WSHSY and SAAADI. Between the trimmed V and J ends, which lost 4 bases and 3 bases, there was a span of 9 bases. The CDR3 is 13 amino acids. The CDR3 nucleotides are TGCGCCAGCAGTGTTGAGGGAAAAGAGACCCAGTACTTC. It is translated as CASSVEGKETQYF.

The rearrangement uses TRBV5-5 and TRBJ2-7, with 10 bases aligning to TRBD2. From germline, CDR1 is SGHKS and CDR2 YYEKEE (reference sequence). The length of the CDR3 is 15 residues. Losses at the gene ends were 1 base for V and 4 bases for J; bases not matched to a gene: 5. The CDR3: CASSLYRTSGYEQYF. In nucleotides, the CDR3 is TGTGCCAGCAGCTTGTATAGGACTAGCGGATACGAGCAGTACTTC.